Below are 12 T cell receptor beta chains sequenced from a single sample in a study of T cells in Graves' hyperthyroidism and ophthalmopathy. Amplified regions were TCR beta CDR3 sequences from RNA transcripts. First-round RT-PCR of the TCR CDR3 relied on the HTBI primer set. One entry per CDR3 protein results from TCRdb running MiXCR on the multiplex PCR reads. The repertoire holds 700,000 or so distinct CDR3 sequences, about 15% seen once, with roughly 8% in the top ten. Specimen: blood. Every receptor here comes from a man in his late teens or twenties with Graves' hyperthyroidism.

In this sample, this clonotype turned up many times. The V gene is TRBV28, the J gene TRBJ2-3, with 7 bases matching TRBD1. This CDR3 has 14 residues. Germline CDR1 is MDHEN and CDR2 is SYDVKM. J was trimmed by 6 bases and V by 3 bases; bases with no gene match: 6. The CDR3 reads CASSFRQGWDTQYF. Written as DNA, the CDR3 is TGTGCCAGCAGTTTTCGACAGGGCTGGGATACGCAGTATTTT. The whole variable domain, remainder taken from reference TRBV28 and TRBJ2-3, is DVKVTQSSRYLVKRTGEKVFLECVQDMDHENMFWYRQDPGLGLRLIYFSYDVKMKEKGDIPEGYSVSREKKERFSLILESASTNQTSMYLCASSFRQGWDTQYFGPGTRLTVL.

This clonotype was seen only a few times. The CDR3: CASSIVPGGDYGYTF. CDR3 coding DNA: TGTGCCAGTAGTATAGTACCAGGGGGCGACTATGGCTACACCTTC. J is TRBJ1-2 and V is TRBV19; TRBD1 agrees at 8 bases. Germline-derived CDR1 and CDR2 are LNHDA and SQIVND (reference sequence). Trimming at V came to 1 base and at J to 3 bases, leaving 4 bases not matched to a gene. This CDR3 has 15 amino acids.

There are many counts of this clonotype. This chain uses TRBV7-3 with TRBJ2-1, with D hard to call. Germline CDR1 SGHTA, CDR2 FQGTGA. The CDR3 runs 14 residues. V dropped 10 bases and J dropped 6 bases, with 19 bases sitting between them. The CDR3 region is CATSPHPGSNEQFF. CDR3 DNA: TGTGCCACCTCGCCACACCCAGGTAGCAATGAGCAGTTCTTC.

This clonotype was counted at least ten times. Here the CDR3 reads CSASWREASYNEQFF. The CDR3 region has the DNA TGCAGTGCTAGCTGGCGGGAGGCCTCCTACAATGAGCAGTTCTTC. The chain combines TRBV20-1 with TRBJ2-1; 8 bases fit TRBD2. Unmatched junction bases numbered 4, after V lost 3 bases and J lost 0 bases. The germline V gene has CDR1 DFQATT and CDR2 SNEGSKA (reference sequence). The CDR3 is 15 amino acids.

This chain connects TRBV28 to TRBJ1-3; no definite D call. Trimming left V 3 bases short and J 0 bases short, with 9 bases between. The CDR3 totals 15 residues. Per germline, CDR1 MDHEN and CDR2 SYDVKM. CDR3 DNA: TGTGCCAGCAGTTTTTTATTCGGCTCTGGAAACACCATATATTTT. Encoded protein: CASSFLFGSGNTIYF.

The rearrangement joins TRBV7-3 to TRBJ2-2, with 10 bases fitting TRBD1. V trimming: 3 bases; J trimming: 3 bases; junction bases outside the gene matches: 1. The germline V gene has CDR1 SGHTA and CDR2 FQGTGA. This CDR3 comprises 15 residues. The CDR3 DNA reads as TGTGCCAGCAGCTTGACAGGGGGCGACACCGGGGAGCTGTTTTTT. It encodes CASSLTGGDTGELFF. Supplemented by reference TRBV7-3 and TRBJ2-2, the full variable domain reads GAGVSQTPSNKVTEKGKYVELRCDPISGHTALYWYRQSLGQGPEFLIYFQGTGAADDSGLPNDRFFAVRPEGSVSTLKIQRTERGDSAVYLCASSLTGGDTGELFFGEGSRLTVL.

The rearrangement links TRBV2 to TRBJ2-3; 13 bases match TRBD2. CDR1 is SNHLY and CDR2 is FYNNEI in the germline V gene. With V trimmed by 6 bases and J by 6 bases, 6 bases remained unmatched. This CDR3 is built from 15 residues. This CDR3 is CASSVLAGGPDTQYF. In DNA, the CDR3 is TGTGCCAGCAGCGTACTAGCGGGAGGGCCGGATACGCAGTATTTT.

The table lists this clonotype with many counts. This chain links TRBV28 with TRBJ2-3, with 7 bases lining up with TRBD2. Germline-derived CDR1 and CDR2 are MDHEN and SYDVKM. Trimming removed 4 bases from V and 0 bases from J; junction bases left unmatched: 16. This CDR3 contains 19 residues. The CDR3 DNA reads as TGTGCCAGCAGTTCCCCTAGCGGCTCCGATTGGTTTAGCACAGATACGCAGTATTTT. Translated, it gives CASSSPSGSDWFSTDTQYF.

V and J are TRBV6-1 and TRBJ2-7, with a weak D call TRBD2 (5 bases). Trimming removed 4 bases from V and 5 bases from J, with 12 bases in between. The CDR3 extends over 13 amino acids. CDR1 and CDR2 (germline): MNHNS, SASEGT. The CDR3 bases are TGTGCCAGCAGTGTACATTGGAGGCACGAGCAGTACTTC. As protein: CASSVHWRHEQYF.

This clonotype was recorded at least ten times. The V gene is TRBV11-2, the J gene TRBJ2-3; D possibly corresponds to TRBD2 (5 bases). Trimming left V 3 bases short and J 1 base short, with 14 bases between. The CDR3 has 16 residues. The germline CDR1 and CDR2 sequences are SGHAT and FQNNGV. The CDR3 reads CASSFGGKGGTDTQYF. CDR3 nucleotides: TGTGCCAGCAGCTTCGGAGGAAAAGGCGGCACAGATACGCAGTATTTT.

This clonotype was picked up many times. The chain has TRBV12-3 or TRBV12-4 and TRBJ2-3, with D possibly being TRBD1 (6 bases). V dropped 5 bases and J dropped 0 bases, with 15 bases sitting between them. This CDR3 has 16 residues. CDR3 sequence (DNA): TGTGCCAGCAGTCCCTCCGGGACACCCAGCACAGATACGCAGTATTTT. The encoded protein is CASSPSGTPSTDTQYF.

The sample holds many counts of this clonotype. The rearrangement joins TRBV6-6 to TRBJ2-1, with TRBD2 as a possible D gene (6 bases). CDR1 and CDR2 from the germline V gene are MNHNY and SVGAGI (reference sequence). The CDR3 is 16 amino acids. Trimming left V 2 bases short and J 1 base short, with 12 bases between. The CDR3 nucleotides are TGTGCCAGCAGTTACAACCCCGGAGGGTCCTACAATGAGCAGTTCTTC. Translation: CASSYNPGGSYNEQFF.